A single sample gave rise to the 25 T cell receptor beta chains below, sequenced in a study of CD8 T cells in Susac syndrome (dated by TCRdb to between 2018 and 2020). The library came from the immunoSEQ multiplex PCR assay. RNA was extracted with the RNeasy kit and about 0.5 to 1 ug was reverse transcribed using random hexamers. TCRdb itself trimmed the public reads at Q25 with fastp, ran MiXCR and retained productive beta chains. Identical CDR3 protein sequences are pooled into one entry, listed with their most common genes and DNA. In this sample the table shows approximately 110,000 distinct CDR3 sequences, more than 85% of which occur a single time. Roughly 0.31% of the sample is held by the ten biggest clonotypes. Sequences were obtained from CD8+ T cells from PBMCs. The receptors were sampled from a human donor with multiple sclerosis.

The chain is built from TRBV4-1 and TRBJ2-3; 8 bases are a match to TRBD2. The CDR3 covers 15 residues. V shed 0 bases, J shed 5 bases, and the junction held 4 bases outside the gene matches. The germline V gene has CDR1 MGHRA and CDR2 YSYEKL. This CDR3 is CASSQDPGGVDTQYF. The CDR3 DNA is TGCGCCAGCAGCCAAGATCCGGGGGGGGTAGATACGCAGTATTTT.

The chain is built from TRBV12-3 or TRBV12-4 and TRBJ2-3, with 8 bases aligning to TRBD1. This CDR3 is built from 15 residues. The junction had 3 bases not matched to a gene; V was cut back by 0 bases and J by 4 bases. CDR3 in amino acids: CASSLAGQGSDTQYF. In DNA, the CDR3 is TGTGCCAGCAGTTTAGCCGGACAGGGTTCAGATACGCAGTATTTT.

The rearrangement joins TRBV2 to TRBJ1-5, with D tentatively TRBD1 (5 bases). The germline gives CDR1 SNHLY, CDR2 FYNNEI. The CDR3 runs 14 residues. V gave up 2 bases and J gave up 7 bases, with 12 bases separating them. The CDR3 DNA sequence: TGTGCCAGCAGTGAATTTGTTGGGGGGCAGCCCCAGCATTTT. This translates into CASSEFVGGQPQHF.

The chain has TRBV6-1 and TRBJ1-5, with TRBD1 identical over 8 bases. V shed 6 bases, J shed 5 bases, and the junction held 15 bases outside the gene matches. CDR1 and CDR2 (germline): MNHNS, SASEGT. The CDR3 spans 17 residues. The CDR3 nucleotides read TGTGCCAGCAGCCACCTTCGAGCCGGGACAGGTTATCAGCCCCAGCATTTT. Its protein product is CASSHLRAGTGYQPQHF.

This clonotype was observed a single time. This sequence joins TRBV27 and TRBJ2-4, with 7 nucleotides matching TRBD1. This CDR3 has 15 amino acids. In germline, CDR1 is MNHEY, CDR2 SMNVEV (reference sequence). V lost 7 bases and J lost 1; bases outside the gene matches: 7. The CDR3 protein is CASTQGVGAKNIQYF. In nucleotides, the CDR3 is TGTGCCAGCACTCAGGGGGTAGGGGCCAAAAACATTCAGTACTTC.

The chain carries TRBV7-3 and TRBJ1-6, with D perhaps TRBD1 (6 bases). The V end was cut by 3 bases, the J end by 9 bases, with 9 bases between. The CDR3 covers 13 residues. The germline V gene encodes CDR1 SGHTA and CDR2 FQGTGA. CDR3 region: CASSLDRISPLHF. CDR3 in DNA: TGTGCCAGCAGCTTGGACAGAATTTCACCCCTCCACTTT. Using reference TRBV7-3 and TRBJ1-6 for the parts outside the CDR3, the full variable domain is GAGVSQTPSNKVTEKGKYVELRCDPISGHTALYWYRQSLGQGPEFLIYFQGTGAADDSGLPNDRFFAVRPEGSVSTLKIQRTERGDSAVYLCASSLDRISPLHFGNGTRLTVT.

CDR3 nucleotides: TGTGCCTGGAGTATCACAGGGGGTTTTCAGCCCCAGCATTTT. It translates to CAWSITGGFQPQHF. The chain combines TRBV30 with TRBJ1-5, with TRBD1 matching over 8 bases. The trim removed 2 bases at V and 6 bases at J, leaving 6 bases unmatched. The CDR3 sequence is 14 residues long. Per the germline V gene, CDR1 is GTSNPN and CDR2 is SVGIG (reference sequence).

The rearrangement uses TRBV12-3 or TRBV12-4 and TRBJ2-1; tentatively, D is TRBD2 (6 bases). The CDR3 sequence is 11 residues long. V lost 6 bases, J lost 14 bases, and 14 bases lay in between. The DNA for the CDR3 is TGTGCCAGCAGCCTTAGCGGTCGTGAGTTCTTC. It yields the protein CASSLSGREFF.

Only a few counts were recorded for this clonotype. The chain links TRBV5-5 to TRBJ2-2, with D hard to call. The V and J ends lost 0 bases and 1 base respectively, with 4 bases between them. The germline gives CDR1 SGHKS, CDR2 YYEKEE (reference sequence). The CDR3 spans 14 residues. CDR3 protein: CASSLVGNTGELFF. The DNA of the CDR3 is TGTGCCAGCAGCTTGGTGGGGAACACCGGGGAGCTGTTTTTT.

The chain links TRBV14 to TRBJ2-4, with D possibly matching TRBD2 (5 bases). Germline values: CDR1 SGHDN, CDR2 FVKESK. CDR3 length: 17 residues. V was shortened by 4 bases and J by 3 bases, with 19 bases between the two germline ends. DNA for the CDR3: TGTGCCAGCAGCCCATCGAGGCAGCAAGACTACAAAAACATTCAGTACTTC. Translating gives CASSPSRQQDYKNIQYF. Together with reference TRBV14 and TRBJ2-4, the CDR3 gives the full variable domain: EAGVTQFPSHSVIEKGQTVTLRCDPISGHDNLYWYRRVMGKEIKFLLHFVKESKQDESGMPNNRFLAERTGGTYSTLKVQPAELEDSGVYFCASSPSRQQDYKNIQYFGAGTRLSVL.

Here the CDR3 reads CATSVPEGPGGPDTQYF. CDR3 sequence (DNA): TGTGCCACCAGTGTTCCAGAAGGGCCTGGGGGGCCGGATACGCAGTATTTT. The chain joins TRBV24-1 to TRBJ2-3; D assignment may be TRBD1 or TRBD2 (6 bases each). V lost 5 bases and J 6 bases, leaving 23 bases between the germline ends. The CDR3 has 17 amino acids. CDR1 is KGHDR and CDR2 is SFDVKD in the germline V gene.

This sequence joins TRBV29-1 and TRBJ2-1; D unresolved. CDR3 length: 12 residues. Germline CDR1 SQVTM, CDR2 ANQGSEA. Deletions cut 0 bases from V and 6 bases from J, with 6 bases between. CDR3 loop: CSVEDAPNEQFF. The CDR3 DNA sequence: TGCAGCGTTGAAGATGCCCCCAATGAGCAGTTCTTC.

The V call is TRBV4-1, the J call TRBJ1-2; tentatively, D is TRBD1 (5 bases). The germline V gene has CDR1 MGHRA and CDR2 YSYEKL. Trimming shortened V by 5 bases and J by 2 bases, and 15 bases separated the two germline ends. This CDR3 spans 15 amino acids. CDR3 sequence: CASSGRRGRNYGYTF. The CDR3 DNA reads TGCGCCAGCAGCGGCCGTCGGGGCCGCAACTATGGCTACACCTTC.

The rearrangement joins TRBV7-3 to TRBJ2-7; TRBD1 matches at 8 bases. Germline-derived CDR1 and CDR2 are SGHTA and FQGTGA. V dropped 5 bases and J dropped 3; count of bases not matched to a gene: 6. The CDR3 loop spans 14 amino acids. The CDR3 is CASSQGQGIYEQYF. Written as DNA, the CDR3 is TGTGCCAGCAGCCAAGGACAGGGAATCTACGAGCAGTACTTC.

For the CDR3, the DNA is TGTGCCAGCAGTTCCCCGGACAGGGGGGACTATGGCTACACCTTC. Amino acid sequence: CASSSPDRGDYGYTF. The rearrangement joins TRBV28 to TRBJ1-2, with TRBD1 identical over 10 bases. V lost 4 bases to trimming and J lost 3 bases; unmatched junction nucleotides: 5. Germline loops: CDR1 MDHEN, CDR2 SYDVKM. This CDR3 has 15 amino acids.

As DNA, the CDR3 is TGTGCCAGCAGTGGAACGCCAGGGCCCCAAGAGACCCAGTACTTC. Protein sequence: CASSGTPGPQETQYF. The chain joins TRBV12-3 or TRBV12-4 to TRBJ2-5; a possible D gene is TRBD1 (5 bases). The CDR3 totals 15 residues. V lost 5 bases, J lost 1 base, and 14 bases lay in between.

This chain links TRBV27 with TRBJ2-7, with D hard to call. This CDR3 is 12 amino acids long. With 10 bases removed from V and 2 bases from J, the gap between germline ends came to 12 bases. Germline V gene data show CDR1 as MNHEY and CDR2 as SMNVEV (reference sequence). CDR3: CATQSGPYEQYF. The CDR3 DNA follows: TGTGCCACTCAATCGGGTCCCTACGAGCAGTACTTC.

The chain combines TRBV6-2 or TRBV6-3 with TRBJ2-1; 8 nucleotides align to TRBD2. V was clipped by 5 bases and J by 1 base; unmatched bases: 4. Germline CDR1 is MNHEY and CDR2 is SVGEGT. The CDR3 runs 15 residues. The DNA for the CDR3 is TGTGCCAGCAGTACCGGGGGGGCTTCCTACAATGAGCAGTTCTTC. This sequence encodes CASSTGGASYNEQFF.

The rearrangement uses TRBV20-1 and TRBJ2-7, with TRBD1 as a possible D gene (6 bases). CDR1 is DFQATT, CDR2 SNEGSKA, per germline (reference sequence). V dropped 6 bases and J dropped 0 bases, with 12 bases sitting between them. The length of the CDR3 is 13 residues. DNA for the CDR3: TGCAGTGCACGGGACACCCGCTCCTACGAGCAGTACTTC. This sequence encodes CSARDTRSYEQYF.

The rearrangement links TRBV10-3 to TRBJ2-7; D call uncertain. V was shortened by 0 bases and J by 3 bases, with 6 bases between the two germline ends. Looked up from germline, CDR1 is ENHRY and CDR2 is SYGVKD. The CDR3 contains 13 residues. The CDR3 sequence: CAISESNSYEQYF. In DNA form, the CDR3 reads TGTGCCATCAGTGAGTCGAACAGCTACGAGCAGTACTTC.

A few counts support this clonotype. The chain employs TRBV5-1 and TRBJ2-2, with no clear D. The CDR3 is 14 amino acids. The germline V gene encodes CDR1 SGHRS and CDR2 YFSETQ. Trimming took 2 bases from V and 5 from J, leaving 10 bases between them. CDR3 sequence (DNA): TGCGCCAGCAGCTTCCTCGACTGGACCGGGGAGCTGTTTTTT. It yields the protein CASSFLDWTGELFF. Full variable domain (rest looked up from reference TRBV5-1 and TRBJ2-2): KAGVTQTPRYLIKTRGQQVTLSCSPISGHRSVSWYQQTPGQGLQFLFEYFSETQRNKGNFPGRFSGRQFSNSRSEMNVSTLELGDSALYLCASSFLDWTGELFFGEGSRLTVL.

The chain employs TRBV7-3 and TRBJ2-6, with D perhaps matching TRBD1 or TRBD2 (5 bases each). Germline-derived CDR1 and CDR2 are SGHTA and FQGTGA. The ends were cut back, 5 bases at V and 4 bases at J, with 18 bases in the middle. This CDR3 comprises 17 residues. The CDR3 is CASSARGPTTGANVLTF. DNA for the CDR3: TGTGCCAGCAGCGCCCGGGGCCCAACGACGGGGGCCAACGTCCTGACTTTC.

CDR3 coding DNA: TGCAGCGTCTCGACAGGGAAAGTGAAGTTCTTC. This encodes CSVSTGKVKFF. The chain employs TRBV29-1 and TRBJ2-1, with 7 positions matching TRBD1. After removal of 6 bases from V and 14 bases from J, the junction contained 10 bases not matched to a gene. Germline loops: CDR1 SQVTM, CDR2 ANQGSEA. The CDR3 sequence is 11 residues long.

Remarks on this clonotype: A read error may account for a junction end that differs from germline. The CDR3 protein is CASSETKRGAQYF. CDR3 DNA sequence: TGTGCCAGCAGCGAGACCAAACGGGGGGCCCAATACTTC. The rearrangement uses TRBV9 and TRBJ2-5, with D perhaps matching TRBD2 (7 bases). This CDR3 spans 13 amino acids. Per the germline V gene, CDR1 is SGDLS and CDR2 is YYNGEE.

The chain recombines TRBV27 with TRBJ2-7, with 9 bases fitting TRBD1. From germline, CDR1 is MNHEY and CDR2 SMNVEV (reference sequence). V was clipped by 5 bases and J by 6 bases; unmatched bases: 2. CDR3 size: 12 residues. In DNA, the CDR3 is TGTGCCAGCAGTCCGGGACAGGGCGAGCAGTACGTC. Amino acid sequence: CASSPGQGEQYV.